This is a list of T cell receptor beta chains from one sample in a study of blood T cell repertoires in COVID-19. The method was immunoSEQ multiplex PCR; TCRdb's version includes in-frame clones alone and lacks a portion of them. The sample has around 190,000 clones, about 88% seen once. Specimen: PBMCs or T cells enriched from blood (not recorded which). Receptors originate from a woman aged 25 to 39 who had recovered from COVID-19. Both conserved end residues are part of each CDR3. A D gene is named only where the DNA matches it firmly. Rows give clone size only sometimes, using once, few, many, or a class for an expanded clone.

v_call	clone_size	j_call	d_call	cdr3_nt	cdr3_aa
TRBV29-1	-	TRBJ2-3	-	TGCAGCGTTGTCAATCCCCTACGAATACGGACAGATACGCAGTATTTT	CSVVNPLRIRTDTQYF
TRBV7-2	-	TRBJ1-5	-	TGTGCCAGCAGCTTAGGGGGCAGGGGAGATCAGCCCCAGCATTTT	CASSLGGRGDQPQHF
TRBV2	once	TRBJ1-6	TRBD1	TGTGCCACCCTGGTGACAGGGCTTAATTCACCCCTCCACTTT	CATLVTGLNSPLHF
TRBV19	few	TRBJ1-5	TRBD1	TGTGCCAGTCACGACAGGGGTACTCGCAATCAGCCCCAGCATTTT	CASHDRGTRNQPQHF
TRBV28	few	TRBJ1-5	-	TGTGCCAGCAGTTTAGTCGCCTGGGGGGGGGACCCCAATCAGCCCCAGCATTTT	CASSLVAWGGDPNQPQHF
TRBV30	-	TRBJ2-7	-	TGTGCCTGGAGTGTTGGCCGCTCCTACGAGCAGTACTTC	CAWSVGRSYEQYF
TRBV11-2	-	TRBJ2-6	-	TGTGCCAGCAGGTCTCAGGTGACTGGGGCCAACGTCCTGACTTTC	CASRSQVTGANVLTF
TRBV11-3	-	TRBJ1-1	-	TGTGCCAGCAGCGGACAGATGAACACTGAAGCTTTCTTT	CASSGQMNTEAFF
TRBV7-3	-	TRBJ2-1	-	TGTGCCAGCAGCTTAGGTCGCGGTAGGCGCTTCTCCTACAATGAGCAGTTCTTC	CASSLGRGRRFSYNEQFF
TRBV5-1	-	TRBJ2-2	-	TGCGCCAGCAGCTTGGTGGTAGCGCCCACCGGGGAGCTGTTTTTT	CASSLVVAPTGELFF
TRBV20-1	-	TRBJ1-5	-	TGCAGTGCTAGGGGAGGTCAGCCCCAGCATTTT	CSARGGQPQHF
TRBV5-1	-	TRBJ1-1	-	TGCGCCAGCAGCGTCCAGGGGACGATGAACACTGAAGCTTTCTTT	CASSVQGTMNTEAFF